The T cell receptor beta chain described here comes from a study of T cell responses to AZD1222 COVID-19 vaccine. The CDR3 loop spans 15 amino acids. The germline CDR1 and CDR2 sequences are SGHAT and FQNNGV. V shed 2 bases and J 8 bases; nucleotides not matched to a gene: 7. For this clone: Its antigen is not known.

Measured with immunoSEQ multiplex PCR; TCRdb has only the in-frame clones, and not every one. The data hold tens of thousands of clones, with about 91% observed a single time. Study results and caveats: Spike-specific TCRs gained breadth and depth after people received two AZD1222 doses. Clonal diversity may have been underestimated in mostly white British donors. Repertoires in all cases were sampled only once the peak T cell response had passed.

The receptor comes from an adult in good health. This specimen consisted of peripheral blood, obtained on day 0 of AZD1222 vaccination. This chain joins TRBV11-2 and TRBJ2-1, with 9 bases identical to TRBD2. The CDR3 sequence: CASSLRGRAPDEQFF. In DNA, the CDR3 is TGTGCCAGCAGCTTACGCGGGAGGGCCCCAGATGAGCAGTTCTTC.